What follows is one T cell receptor (beta chain) and its context. The sample originates from a study of blood T cell repertoires in COVID-19. On the study more broadly: From the United States, Italy and Spain came samples of acute and convalescent COVID-19.

Trimming cost V 3 bases and J 5 bases, with 13 bases left between them. Looked up from germline, CDR1 is MGHDK and CDR2 is SYGVNS. There are 15 residues in the CDR3. Authors' methods: Scientists estimated how many nucleated cells there were by amplifying reference gene primers. The repertoire was sequenced with immunoSEQ multiplex PCR; TCRdb's copy has only in-frame clones and lacks some. V and J calls plus clone size are reproduced from that table; the DNA served to infer D and trimming. The profile shows some 14,000 clones, about 87% of them singletons. This sequence originates from a human donor in a cohort sampled during active COVID-19. The rearrangement uses TRBV25-1 and TRBJ1-4; D may be TRBD1 (5 bases). The sample was peripheral blood. The CDR3 DNA follows: TGTGCCAGCAGTGATCAGGAATCAGGGAATGAAAAACTGTTTTTT. Its protein is CASSDQESGNEKLFF. Looking up the rest from reference TRBV25-1 and TRBJ1-4 gives the full variable domain: EADIYQTPRYLVIGTGKKITLECSQTMGHDKMYWYQQDPGMELHLIHYSYGVNSTEKGDLSSESTVSRIRTEHFPLTLESARPSHTSQYLCASSDQESGNEKLFFGSGTQLSVL.